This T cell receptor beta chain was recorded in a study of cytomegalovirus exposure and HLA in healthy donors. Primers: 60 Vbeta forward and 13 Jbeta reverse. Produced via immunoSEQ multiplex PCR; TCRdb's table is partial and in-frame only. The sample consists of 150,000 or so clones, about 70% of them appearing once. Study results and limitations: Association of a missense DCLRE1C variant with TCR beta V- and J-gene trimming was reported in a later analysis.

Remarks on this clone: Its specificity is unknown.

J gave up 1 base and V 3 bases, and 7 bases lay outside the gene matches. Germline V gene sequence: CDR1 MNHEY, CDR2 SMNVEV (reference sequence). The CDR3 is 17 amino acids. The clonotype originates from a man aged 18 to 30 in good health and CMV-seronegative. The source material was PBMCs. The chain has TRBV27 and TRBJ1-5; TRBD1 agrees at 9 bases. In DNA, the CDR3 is TGTGCCAGCAGTTTGAACCCGACAGGGGGGAGCAATCAGCCCCAGCATTTT. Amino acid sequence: CASSLNPTGGSNQPQHF.